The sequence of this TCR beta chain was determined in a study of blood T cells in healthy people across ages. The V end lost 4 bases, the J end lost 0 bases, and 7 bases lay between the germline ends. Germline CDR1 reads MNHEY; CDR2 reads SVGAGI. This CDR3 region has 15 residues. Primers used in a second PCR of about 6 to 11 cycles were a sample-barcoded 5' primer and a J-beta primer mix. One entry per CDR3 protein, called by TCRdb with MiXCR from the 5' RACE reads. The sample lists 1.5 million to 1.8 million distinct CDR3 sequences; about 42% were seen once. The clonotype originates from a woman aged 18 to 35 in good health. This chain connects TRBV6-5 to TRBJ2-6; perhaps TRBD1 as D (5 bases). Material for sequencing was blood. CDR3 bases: TGTGCCAGCAGTTGGGGCCCCTCTGGGGCCAACGTCCTGACTTTC. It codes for CASSWGPSGANVLTF.